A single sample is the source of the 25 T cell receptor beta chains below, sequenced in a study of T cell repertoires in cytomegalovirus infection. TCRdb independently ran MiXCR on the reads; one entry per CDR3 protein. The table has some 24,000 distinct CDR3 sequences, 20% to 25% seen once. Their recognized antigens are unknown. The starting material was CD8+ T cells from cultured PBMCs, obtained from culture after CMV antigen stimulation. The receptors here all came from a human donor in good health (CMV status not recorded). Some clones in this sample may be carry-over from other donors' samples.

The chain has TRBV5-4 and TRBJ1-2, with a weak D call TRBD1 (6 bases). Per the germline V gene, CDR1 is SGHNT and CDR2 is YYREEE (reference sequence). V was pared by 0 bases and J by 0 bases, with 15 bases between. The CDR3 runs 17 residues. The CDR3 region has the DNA TGTGCCAGCAGCTTGGGAGTCATGGGGGGCCCTAACTATGGCTACACCTTC. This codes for CASSLGVMGGPNYGYTF.

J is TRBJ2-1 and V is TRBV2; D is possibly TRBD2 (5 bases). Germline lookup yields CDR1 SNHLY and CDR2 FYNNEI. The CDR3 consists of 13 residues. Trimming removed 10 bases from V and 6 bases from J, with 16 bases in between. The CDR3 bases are TGTGCCATTTGGATGGGTCGGGGCAATGAGCAGTTCTTC. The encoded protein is CAIWMGRGNEQFF.

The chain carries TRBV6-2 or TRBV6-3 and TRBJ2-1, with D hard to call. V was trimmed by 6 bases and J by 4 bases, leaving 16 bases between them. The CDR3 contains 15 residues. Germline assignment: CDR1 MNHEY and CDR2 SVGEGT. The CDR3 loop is CASSPPEALYNEQFF. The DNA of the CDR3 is TGTGCCAGCAGCCCCCCAGAGGCGCTATACAATGAGCAGTTCTTC.

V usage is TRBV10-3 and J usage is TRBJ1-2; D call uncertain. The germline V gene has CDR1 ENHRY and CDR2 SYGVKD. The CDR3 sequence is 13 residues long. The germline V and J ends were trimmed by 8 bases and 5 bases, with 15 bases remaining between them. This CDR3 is CAIEGGSPYGYTF. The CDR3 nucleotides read TGTGCCATCGAGGGAGGTAGTCCATATGGCTACACCTTC.

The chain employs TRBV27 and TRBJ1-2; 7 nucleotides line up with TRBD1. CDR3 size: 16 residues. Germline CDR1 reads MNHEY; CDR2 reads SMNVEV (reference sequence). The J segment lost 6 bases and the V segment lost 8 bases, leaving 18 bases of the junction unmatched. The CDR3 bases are TGTGCCAGCCCCGGGACAGACCCCCCACCGCTCGATGGCTACACCTTC. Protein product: CASPGTDPPPLDGYTF.

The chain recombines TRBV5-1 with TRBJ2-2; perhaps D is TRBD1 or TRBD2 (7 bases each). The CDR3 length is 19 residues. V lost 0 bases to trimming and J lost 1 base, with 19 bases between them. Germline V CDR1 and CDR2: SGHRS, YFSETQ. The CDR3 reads CASSLGDRDYSLNTGELFF. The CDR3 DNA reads TGCGCCAGCAGCTTGGGCGACAGGGACTACTCCCTGAACACCGGGGAGCTGTTTTTT.

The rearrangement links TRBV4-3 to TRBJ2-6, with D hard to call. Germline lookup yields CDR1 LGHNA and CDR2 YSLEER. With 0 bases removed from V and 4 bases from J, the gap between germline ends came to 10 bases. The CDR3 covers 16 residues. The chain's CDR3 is CASSQDTGSGANVLTF. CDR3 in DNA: TGCGCCAGCAGCCAAGATACGGGTTCCGGGGCCAACGTCCTGACTTTC.

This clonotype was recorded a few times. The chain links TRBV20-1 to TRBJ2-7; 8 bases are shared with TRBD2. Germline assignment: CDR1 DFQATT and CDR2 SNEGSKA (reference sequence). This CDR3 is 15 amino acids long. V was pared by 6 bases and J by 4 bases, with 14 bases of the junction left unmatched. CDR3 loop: CSALSGDLSLYEQYF. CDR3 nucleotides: TGCAGTGCCCTTAGCGGGGACCTTTCGCTTTACGAGCAGTACTTC.

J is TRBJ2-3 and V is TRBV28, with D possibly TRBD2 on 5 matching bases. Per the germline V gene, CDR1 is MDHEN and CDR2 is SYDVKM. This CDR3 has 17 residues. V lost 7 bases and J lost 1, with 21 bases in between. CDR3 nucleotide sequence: TGTGCCAGCATGGAGGACTTAGGGCCTTTGGGCACAGATACGCAGTATTTT. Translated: CASMEDLGPLGTDTQYF.

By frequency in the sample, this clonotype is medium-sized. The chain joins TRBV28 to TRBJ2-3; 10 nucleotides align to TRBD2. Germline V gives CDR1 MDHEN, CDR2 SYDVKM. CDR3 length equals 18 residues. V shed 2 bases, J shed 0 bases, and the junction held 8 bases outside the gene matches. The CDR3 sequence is CASSLERLAGASTDTQYF. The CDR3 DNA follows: TGTGCCAGCAGTTTAGAGAGGCTAGCGGGGGCTAGCACAGATACGCAGTATTTT.

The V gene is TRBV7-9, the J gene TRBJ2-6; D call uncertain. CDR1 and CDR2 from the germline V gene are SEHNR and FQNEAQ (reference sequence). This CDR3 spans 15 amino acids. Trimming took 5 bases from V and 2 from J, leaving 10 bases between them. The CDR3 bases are TGTGCCAGCAGCGGCCTGGGTGCTGGGGCCAACGTCCTGACTTTC. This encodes CASSGLGAGANVLTF.

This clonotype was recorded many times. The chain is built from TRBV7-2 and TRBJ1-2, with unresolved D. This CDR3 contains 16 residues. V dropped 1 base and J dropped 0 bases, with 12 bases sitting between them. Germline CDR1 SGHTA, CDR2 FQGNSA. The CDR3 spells CASSLDKGGTNYGYTF. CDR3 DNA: TGTGCCAGCAGCTTAGATAAAGGAGGTACTAACTATGGCTACACCTTC.

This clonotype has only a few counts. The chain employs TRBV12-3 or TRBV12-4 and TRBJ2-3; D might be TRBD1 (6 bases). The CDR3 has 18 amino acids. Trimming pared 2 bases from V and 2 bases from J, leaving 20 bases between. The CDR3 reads CASSLPGDHQSYTDTQYF. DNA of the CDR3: TGTGCCAGCAGTTTACCAGGGGACCATCAATCTTACACAGATACGCAGTATTTT.

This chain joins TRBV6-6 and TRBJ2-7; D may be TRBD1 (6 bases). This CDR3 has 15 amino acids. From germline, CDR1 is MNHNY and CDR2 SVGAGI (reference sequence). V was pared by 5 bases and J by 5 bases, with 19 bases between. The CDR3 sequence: CASSKTSTGGHEQYF. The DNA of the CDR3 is TGTGCCAGCAGTAAAACCTCGACAGGAGGTCACGAGCAGTACTTC.

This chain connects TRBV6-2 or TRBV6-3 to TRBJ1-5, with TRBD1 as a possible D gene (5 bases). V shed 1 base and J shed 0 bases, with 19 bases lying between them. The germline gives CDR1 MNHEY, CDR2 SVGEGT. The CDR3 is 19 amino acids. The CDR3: CASSYFIGQGGISNQPQHF. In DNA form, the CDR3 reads TGTGCCAGCAGTTACTTCATCGGGCAGGGAGGTATTAGCAATCAGCCCCAGCATTTT.

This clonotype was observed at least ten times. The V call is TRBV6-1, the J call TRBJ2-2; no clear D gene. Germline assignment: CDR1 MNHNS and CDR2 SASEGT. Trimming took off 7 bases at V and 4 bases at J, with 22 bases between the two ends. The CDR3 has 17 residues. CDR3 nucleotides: TGTGCCAGCACTCCAGTGCCGGCAGAGTATTCCACCGGGGAGCTGTTTTTT. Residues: CASTPVPAEYSTGELFF.

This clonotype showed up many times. The CDR3 DNA reads TGTGCCAGCAGCTTGGTGATACTAGCAGCCCAAGAGACCCAGTACTTC. It is translated as CASSLVILAAQETQYF. The chain has TRBV7-9 and TRBJ2-5, with D tentatively TRBD2 (6 bases). The germline V gene has CDR1 SEHNR and CDR2 FQNEAQ (reference sequence). The length of the CDR3 is 16 residues. Trimming cost V 3 bases and J 1 base, with 15 bases left between them.

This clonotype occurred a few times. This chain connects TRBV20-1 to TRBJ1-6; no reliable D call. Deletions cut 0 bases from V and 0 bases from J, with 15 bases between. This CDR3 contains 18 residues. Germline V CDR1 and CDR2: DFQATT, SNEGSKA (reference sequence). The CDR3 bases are TGCAGTGCTAGAGAGACCTTGATCGGAGGCTCCTATAATTCACCCCTCCACTTT. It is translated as CSARETLIGGSYNSPLHF.

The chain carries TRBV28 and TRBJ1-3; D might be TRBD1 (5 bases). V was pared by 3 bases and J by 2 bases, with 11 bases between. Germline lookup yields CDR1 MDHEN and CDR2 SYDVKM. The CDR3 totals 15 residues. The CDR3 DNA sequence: TGTGCCAGCAGTTTGGAGCGGGGACCTGGAAACACCATATATTTT. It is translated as CASSLERGPGNTIYF.

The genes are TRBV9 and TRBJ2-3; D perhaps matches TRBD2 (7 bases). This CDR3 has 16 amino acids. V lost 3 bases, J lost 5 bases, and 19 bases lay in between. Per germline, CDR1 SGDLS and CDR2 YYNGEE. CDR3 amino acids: CASSGEGDPRLDTQYF. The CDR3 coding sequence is TGTGCCAGCAGCGGGGAGGGGGACCCGAGGCTAGATACGCAGTATTTT.

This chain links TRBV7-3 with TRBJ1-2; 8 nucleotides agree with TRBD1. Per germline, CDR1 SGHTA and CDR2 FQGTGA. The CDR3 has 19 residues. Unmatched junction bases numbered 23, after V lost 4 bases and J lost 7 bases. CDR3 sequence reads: CASSSSDRVVADYAGGYTF. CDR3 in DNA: TGTGCCAGCAGCTCATCGGACAGGGTGGTTGCCGATTATGCCGGTGGCTACACCTTC.

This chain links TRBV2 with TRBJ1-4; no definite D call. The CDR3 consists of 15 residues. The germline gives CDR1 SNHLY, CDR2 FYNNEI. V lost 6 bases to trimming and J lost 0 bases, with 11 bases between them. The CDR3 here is CASSGDLATNEKLFF. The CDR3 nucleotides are TGTGCCAGCAGCGGTGACCTTGCAACTAATGAAAAACTGTTTTTT.

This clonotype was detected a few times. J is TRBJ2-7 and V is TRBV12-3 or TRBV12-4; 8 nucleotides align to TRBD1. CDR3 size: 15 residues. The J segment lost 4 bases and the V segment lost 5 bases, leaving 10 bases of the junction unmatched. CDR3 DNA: TGTGCCAGCAGTCCTCGTGACAGGGGACAGTACGAGCAGTACTTC. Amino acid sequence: CASSPRDRGQYEQYF.

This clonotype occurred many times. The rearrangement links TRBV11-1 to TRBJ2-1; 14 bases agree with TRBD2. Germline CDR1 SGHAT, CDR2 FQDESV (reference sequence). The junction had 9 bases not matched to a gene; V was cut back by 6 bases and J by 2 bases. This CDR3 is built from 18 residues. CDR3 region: CASSFSRLAGGTYNEQFF. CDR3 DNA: TGTGCCAGCAGTTTCTCTCGACTAGCGGGGGGGACCTACAATGAGCAGTTCTTC.

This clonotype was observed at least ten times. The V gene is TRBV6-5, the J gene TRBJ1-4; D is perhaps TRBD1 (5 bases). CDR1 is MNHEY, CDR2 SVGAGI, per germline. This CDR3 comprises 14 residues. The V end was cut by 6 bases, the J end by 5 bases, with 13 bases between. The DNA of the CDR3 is TGTGCCAGCAGACGGGGGTGGGGGAATGAAAAACTGTTTTTT. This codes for CASRRGWGNEKLFF.